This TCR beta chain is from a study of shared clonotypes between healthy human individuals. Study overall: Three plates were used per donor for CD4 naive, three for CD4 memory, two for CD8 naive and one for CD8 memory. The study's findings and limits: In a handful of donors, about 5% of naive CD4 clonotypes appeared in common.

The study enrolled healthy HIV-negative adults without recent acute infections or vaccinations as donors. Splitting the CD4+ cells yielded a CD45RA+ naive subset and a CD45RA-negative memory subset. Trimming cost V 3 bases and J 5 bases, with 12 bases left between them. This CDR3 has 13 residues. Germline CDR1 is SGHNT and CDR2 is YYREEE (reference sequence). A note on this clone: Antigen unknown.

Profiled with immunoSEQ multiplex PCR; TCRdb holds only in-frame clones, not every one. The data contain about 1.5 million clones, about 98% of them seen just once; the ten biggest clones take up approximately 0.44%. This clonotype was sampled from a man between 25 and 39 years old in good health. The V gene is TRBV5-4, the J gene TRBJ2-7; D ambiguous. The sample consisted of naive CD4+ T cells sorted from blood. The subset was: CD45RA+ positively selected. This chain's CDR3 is CASSSGAKDEQYF. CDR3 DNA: TGTGCCAGCAGCTCAGGTGCAAAAGACGAGCAGTACTTC.